One and the same sample provided the 27 T cell receptor beta chains below, sequenced in a study of blood T cell repertoires in COVID-19. Data came from immunoSEQ multiplex PCR; TCRdb stores just in-frame clones and leaves some out. The sample includes approximately 120,000 clones, approximately 90% of them seen just once. Source material: peripheral blood. The origin of the receptors is a human donor in a cohort sampled during active COVID-19.

This chain links TRBV7-9 with TRBJ2-7; D is unresolved. The germline V and J ends were trimmed by 7 bases and 5 bases, with 12 bases remaining between them. The germline V gene encodes CDR1 SEHNR and CDR2 FQNEAQ (reference sequence). The CDR3 is made up of 12 amino acids. CDR3 sequence (DNA): TGTGCCAGCACCCCATTCGGTGACGAGCAGTACTTC. Translating gives CASTPFGDEQYF.

The chain recombines TRBV5-1 with TRBJ2-2; D is ambiguous. The germline gives CDR1 SGHRS, CDR2 YFSETQ. The CDR3 runs 15 residues. Trimming took 0 bases from V and 4 from J, leaving 10 bases between them. The CDR3 nucleotides are TGCGCCAGCAGCTTGGACCCGGTCGGCACCGGGGAGCTGTTTTTT. Protein: CASSLDPVGTGELFF.

This chain joins TRBV19 and TRBJ2-7, with a weak D call TRBD1 (6 bases). This CDR3 is built from 16 residues. Germline CDR1 LNHDA, CDR2 SQIVND (reference sequence). With 3 bases removed from V and 0 bases from J, the gap between germline ends came to 15 bases. CDR3 coding DNA: TGTGCCAGTAGTATCGCTTCACAGGGCCACTCCTACGAGCAGTACTTC. It is translated as CASSIASQGHSYEQYF.

This clone was observed a single time. This chain joins TRBV29-1 and TRBJ1-5, with 8 bases matching TRBD1. The CDR3 is 13 amino acids. The junction had 7 bases not matched to a gene; V was cut back by 6 bases and J by 6 bases. Germline V gene data show CDR1 as SQVTM and CDR2 as ANQGSEA. The CDR3 DNA reads as TGCAGCGTAGCAGGGGGCGACGGTCAGCCCCAGCATTTT. Amino acid sequence: CSVAGGDGQPQHF.

The rearrangement uses TRBV5-1 and TRBJ2-2, with TRBD2 matching 8 bases. V gave up 0 bases and J gave up 5 bases; unmatched junction bases: 6. Germline V gives CDR1 SGHRS, CDR2 YFSETQ. This CDR3 region has 16 residues. In DNA, the CDR3 is TGCGCCAGCAGCTTGGCCGGGACTAGGGGTACCGGGGAGCTGTTTTTT. Protein: CASSLAGTRGTGELFF.

The V gene is TRBV19, the J gene TRBJ2-5; possibly TRBD2 for D (7 bases). V was trimmed by 6 bases and J by 3 bases, leaving 11 bases between them. Germline V gene sequence: CDR1 LNHDA, CDR2 SQIVND (reference sequence). The CDR3 is made up of 13 amino acids. The CDR3 sequence is CASSQGGEETQYF. The CDR3 DNA reads TGTGCCAGTAGCCAAGGGGGGGAAGAGACCCAGTACTTC.

The chain carries TRBV2 and TRBJ2-7, with TRBD2 as a possible D gene (6 bases). The germline CDR1 and CDR2 sequences are SNHLY and FYNNEI. The CDR3 totals 13 residues. The V end lost 4 bases, the J end lost 4 bases, and 11 bases lay between the germline ends. DNA for the CDR3: TGTGCCAGCAGTGTGGGAGGTCCTTACGAGCAGTACTTC. Its protein is CASSVGGPYEQYF.

This clone came up a few times. The rearrangement links TRBV4-3 to TRBJ2-5; a weak D match, TRBD2 (5 bases). This CDR3 spans 14 amino acids. Trimming removed 1 base from V and 9 bases from J, with 15 bases in between. In germline, CDR1 is LGHNA, CDR2 YSLEER. The CDR3 DNA reads as TGCGCCAGCAGCCAAGCTAGGACTTCTCCGGCCCAGTACTTC. Its translation is CASSQARTSPAQYF.

CDR3 nucleotides: TGTGCCAGCAGCTCAGACCCGCGAAGGGACAGGGGGCGTAGGAGCTCCTACGAGCAGTACTTC. Translated: CASSSDPRRDRGRRSSYEQYF. The J gene is TRBJ2-7, the V gene TRBV11-3; 12 bases fit TRBD1. The germline V gene encodes CDR1 SGHNT and CDR2 YENEEA. J lost 0 bases, V lost 4 bases, and 19 bases had no gene match. This CDR3 region has 21 residues.

The V and J genes are TRBV7-3 and TRBJ1-1, with unresolved D. CDR3 length equals 13 residues. CDR1 and CDR2 from the germline V gene are SGHTA and FQGTGA. The V end was cut by 5 bases, the J end by 1 base, with 8 bases between. Written as DNA, the CDR3 is TGTGCCAGCAGCGGACGGGGGAACACTGAAGCTTTCTTT. This translates into CASSGRGNTEAFF.

The genes are TRBV5-1 and TRBJ2-2, with D possibly being TRBD1 (6 bases). This CDR3 has 14 amino acids. The V end was cut by 0 bases, the J end by 5 bases, with 8 bases between. Germline CDR1 SGHRS, CDR2 YFSETQ. The CDR3 region is CASSLVGGTGELFF. The CDR3 DNA sequence: TGCGCCAGCAGCTTGGTAGGGGGAACCGGGGAGCTGTTTTTT. Full variable domain (remainder filled in from reference TRBV5-1 and TRBJ2-2): KAGVTQTPRYLIKTRGQQVTLSCSPISGHRSVSWYQQTPGQGLQFLFEYFSETQRNKGNFPGRFSGRQFSNSRSEMNVSTLELGDSALYLCASSLVGGTGELFFGEGSRLTVL.

The chain links TRBV7-6 to TRBJ1-3; D unclear. V gave up 5 bases and J gave up 0 bases, with 11 bases separating them. The CDR3 extends over 15 amino acids. Germline V gene data show CDR1 as SGHVS and CDR2 as FNYEAQ. The CDR3 here is CASSPLVASGNTIYF. Here the CDR3 DNA reads TGTGCCAGCAGCCCCCTCGTAGCCTCTGGAAACACCATATATTTT.

The chain combines TRBV4-1 with TRBJ2-5; TRBD1 agrees at 8 bases. The V and J ends lost 2 bases and 4 bases, in that order; junction bases with no gene match: 15. The CDR3 runs to 18 residues. The germline gives CDR1 MGHRA, CDR2 YSYEKL. The CDR3 sequence: CASSQIIVAGGSGETQYF. The DNA of the CDR3 is TGCGCCAGCAGCCAAATCATAGTGGCAGGGGGCTCGGGAGAGACCCAGTACTTC.

The V and J genes are TRBV7-8 and TRBJ2-7; TRBD1 aligns across 9 bases. The CDR3 totals 16 residues. The V segment lost 3 bases and the J segment 7 bases; nucleotides outside the gene matches: 13. Germline CDR1 and CDR2: SGHVS and FQNEAQ. In DNA form, the CDR3 reads TGTGCCAGCAGCTTCGCCGGGACAGGGTTTTCTGGAGAGCAGTACTTC. Protein product: CASSFAGTGFSGEQYF.

The genes are TRBV28 and TRBJ2-2; 12 positions match TRBD2. Trimming took 8 bases from V and 5 from J; bases not matched to a gene: 3. This CDR3 is 14 amino acids long. Per germline, CDR1 MDHEN and CDR2 SYDVKM. CDR3 coding DNA: TGTGCCAGCCAACTAGCGGGAGGTACCGGGGAGCTGTTTTTT. Protein sequence: CASQLAGGTGELFF.

The genes are TRBV15 and TRBJ2-1; 7 bases map to TRBD1. The germline V gene has CDR1 LNHNV and CDR2 YYDKDF (reference sequence). CDR3 length equals 15 residues. Losses at the gene ends were 2 bases for V and 2 bases for J; bases not matched to a gene: 3. CDR3 amino acids: CATSRRQGAYNEQFF. In nucleotides, the CDR3 is TGTGCCACCAGCAGAAGACAGGGTGCCTACAATGAGCAGTTCTTC.

This sequence joins TRBV9 and TRBJ2-5; D is unresolved. The CDR3 is 14 residues long. Germline V CDR1 and CDR2: SGDLS, YYNGEE. Trimming took off 0 bases at V and 1 base at J, with 7 bases between the two ends. The CDR3: CASSVAFSQETQYF. The DNA of the CDR3 is TGTGCCAGCAGCGTAGCCTTCTCCCAAGAGACCCAGTACTTC.

This chain joins TRBV13 and TRBJ2-7; the match to TRBD1 covers 7 bases. This CDR3 contains 15 residues. Germline CDR1 is PRHDT and CDR2 is FYEKMQ (reference sequence). With V trimmed by 4 bases and J by 1 base, 7 bases remained unmatched. In DNA, the CDR3 is TGTGCCAGCAGCTCGCAATACAGGGGATCCTACGAGCAGTACTTC. Protein sequence: CASSSQYRGSYEQYF.

CDR3 residues: CASSLLAASSYNEQFF. CDR3 sequence (DNA): TGTGCCAGCAGTCTTTTAGCGGCTAGCTCCTACAATGAGCAGTTCTTC. The chain couples TRBV6-2 or TRBV6-3 to TRBJ2-1, with D possibly TRBD2 on 6 matching bases. Looked up from germline, CDR1 is MNHEY and CDR2 is SVGEGT. With 5 bases removed from V and 0 bases from J, the gap between germline ends came to 14 bases. There are 16 residues in the CDR3.

The chain combines TRBV24-1 with TRBJ2-1, with 10 positions matching TRBD2. V was clipped by 5 bases and J by 7 bases; unmatched bases: 10. The germline CDR1 and CDR2 sequences are KGHDR and SFDVKD. The CDR3 spans 16 residues. The CDR3 DNA follows: TGTGCCACCAGTGTTACGAGCGGGGGGGCATTGAATGAGCAGTTCTTC. Its protein is CATSVTSGGALNEQFF.

The genes are TRBV9 and TRBJ2-7, with 10 bases aligning to TRBD1. The V gene's germline CDR1 is SGDLS and CDR2 YYNGEE. The J segment lost 2 bases and the V segment lost 3 bases, leaving 5 bases of the junction unmatched. The CDR3 length is 15 residues. CDR3 sequence reads: CASSARTGGTYEQYF. The CDR3 nucleotides read TGTGCCAGCAGCGCTCGGACAGGGGGTACCTACGAGCAGTACTTC. The full variable domain, rest sourced from reference TRBV9 and TRBJ2-7, is DSGVTQTPKHLITATGQRVTLRCSPRSGDLSVYWYQQSLDQGLQFLIQYYNGEERAKGNILERFSAQQFPDLHSELNLSSLELGDSALYFCASSARTGGTYEQYFGPGTRLTVT.

The rearrangement uses TRBV4-1 and TRBJ1-5; 8 bases map to TRBD1. CDR3 length: 15 residues. Germline loops: CDR1 MGHRA, CDR2 YSYEKL. Trimming at V came to 3 bases and at J to 8 bases, leaving 9 bases not matched to a gene. CDR3 DNA: TGCGCCAGCAGCCAGGAACAGGGGGGGCGGGAGCCCCAGCATTTT. Protein product: CASSQEQGGREPQHF.

The V gene is TRBV21-1, the J gene TRBJ1-5; TRBD1 is the table's D call and was not checked against the DNA. TRBV21-1 is assigned pseudogene status. The length of the CDR3 is 16 residues. The CDR3 is CASGLVTGGINQPQHF. As DNA, the CDR3 is TGTGCCAGCGGACTTGTGACAGGGGGAATCAATCAGCCCCAGCATTTT.

The chain has TRBV6-6 and TRBJ1-2, with TRBD1 matching over 9 bases. Germline V gives CDR1 MNHNY, CDR2 SVGAGI (reference sequence). CDR3 length: 14 residues. The ends lost 6 bases at V and 2 bases at J; junction bases unmatched: 4. The CDR3 nucleotides are TGTGCCAGCAGAGGGACAGGGACAAACTATGGCTACACCTTC. This encodes CASRGTGTNYGYTF.

V usage is TRBV9 and J usage is TRBJ1-6; D unresolved. The germline gives CDR1 SGDLS, CDR2 YYNGEE. The CDR3 loop spans 15 amino acids. The V end was cut by 4 bases, the J end by 7 bases, with 15 bases between. CDR3 bases: TGTGCCAGCAGCCTTAGGTCGGGGTCGAATTCACCCCTCCACTTT. Protein: CASSLRSGSNSPLHF.

The chain has TRBV7-8 and TRBJ2-7; D not resolved. Germline V gene lookup returns CDR1 SGHVS and CDR2 FQNEAQ. The CDR3 length is 14 residues. With 5 bases removed from V and 4 bases from J, the gap between germline ends came to 15 bases. The CDR3: CASSTGGRKYEQYF. In DNA form, the CDR3 reads TGTGCCAGCAGCACCGGTGGCAGGAAGTACGAGCAGTACTTC.

The chain uses TRBV19 and TRBJ1-4; D gene ambiguous. This CDR3 region has 15 residues. Germline CDR1 is LNHDA and CDR2 is SQIVND (reference sequence). V was pared by 7 bases and J by 8 bases, with 20 bases between. The CDR3 nucleotides read TGTGCCAGTACTTTTCGAGGCAGACCGAGGGAAAAACTGTTTTTT. This translates into CASTFRGRPREKLFF.